This TCR beta chain was recorded in a study of early T cells in non-severe SARS-CoV-2 infection. In this sample, this clonotype turned up many times. Its matching antigen is unknown. The CDR3 totals 18 residues. Germline V gene sequence: CDR1 MGHRA, CDR2 YSYEKL. After removal of 4 bases from V and 5 bases from J, the junction contained 14 bases not matched to a gene. General observations from the study: Reliance on VDJdb matching favored anti-spike CD8 responses; private and CD4 specificities were missed.

Via MiXCR, TCRdb re-called the 5' RACE reads, giving one row per CDR3 protein. Here the sample spans tens of thousands of distinct CDR3 sequences, 12% being singletons. The TCR was taken from an adult who was a healthcare worker with PCR-confirmed SARS-CoV-2 infection or an uninfected control (not recorded which). Sequences were obtained from whole blood. The V and J genes are TRBV4-1 and TRBJ2-5, with 12 bases lining up with TRBD2. The CDR3 spells CASSLFWTSGMGRETQYF. CDR3 nucleotide sequence: TGCGCCAGCAGCCTTTTTTGGACTAGCGGGATGGGGCGGGAGACCCAGTACTTC.